The 21 T cell receptor beta chains presented below share a single source sample, sequenced in a study of T cell repertoires in cytomegalovirus infection. MiXCR, run by TCRdb on the reads, gives a single entry per CDR3 protein. The sample holds about 180,000 distinct CDR3 sequences, around 15% seen once. Material for sequencing was PBMCs. These receptors originate from a human donor in good health (CMV status not recorded). Some clones in this sample may be carry-over from other donors' samples.

The V gene is TRBV28, the J gene TRBJ2-1, with D maybe TRBD1 (5 bases). V was cut by 4 bases and J by 7 bases, with 8 bases left in between. This CDR3 region has 12 residues. Germline CDR1 reads MDHEN; CDR2 reads SYDVKM. The chain's CDR3 is CASSSGINEQFF. The DNA of the CDR3 is TGTGCCAGCAGTTCAGGGATAAATGAGCAGTTCTTC.

This clonotype was detected many times. This chain connects TRBV7-2 to TRBJ1-1, with D uncertain. CDR1 is SGHTA, CDR2 FQGNSA, per germline. With 2 bases removed from V and 8 bases from J, the gap between germline ends came to 12 bases. The CDR3 is 13 residues long. The DNA of the CDR3 is TGTGCCAGCAGCTTATATCCCTCGGTCGAAGCTTTCTTT. As protein: CASSLYPSVEAFF.

This chain links TRBV29-1 with TRBJ2-1; D is possibly TRBD1 (6 bases). The CDR3 totals 11 residues. In germline, CDR1 is SQVTM, CDR2 ANQGSEA. The germline V and J ends were trimmed by 7 bases and 6 bases, with 10 bases remaining between them. The CDR3 nucleotides read TGCAGCGCGTTCAGGGGCAATGAGCAGTTCTTC. Amino acid sequence: CSAFRGNEQFF.

This clonotype was observed a few times. The chain uses TRBV14 and TRBJ2-1; 10 bases align to TRBD1. In germline, CDR1 is SGHDN, CDR2 FVKESK. The CDR3 has 17 residues. V lost 0 bases and J lost 6; bases outside the gene matches: 8. In DNA, the CDR3 is TGTGCCAGCAGCCAAGATCTTCCGGGACAGGGGTTCAATGAGCAGTTCTTC. Protein: CASSQDLPGQGFNEQFF. Looking up the rest from reference TRBV14 and TRBJ2-1 gives the full variable domain: EAGVTQFPSHSVIEKGQTVTLRCDPISGHDNLYWYRRVMGKEIKFLLHFVKESKQDESGMPNNRFLAERTGGTYSTLKVQPAELEDSGVYFCASSQDLPGQGFNEQFFGPGTRLTVL.

This clonotype appeared a few times. The chain is built from TRBV7-9 and TRBJ2-1; 7 bases align to TRBD2. The V gene end was trimmed by 1 base and the J gene end by 6 bases; junction bases not matched to a gene: 12. The CDR3 has 17 amino acids. Germline V gene data show CDR1 as SEHNR and CDR2 as FQNEAQ (reference sequence). The CDR3 region has the DNA TGTGCCAGCAGCTTAGTCAGCGGGGCGGGAGAAGTCAATGAGCAGTTCTTC. Residues: CASSLVSGAGEVNEQFF.

This clonotype appeared many times. V is TRBV7-8 and J is TRBJ1-1; possible D gene TRBD1, 6 bases. V was pared by 5 bases and J by 8 bases, with 15 bases between. Germline values: CDR1 SGHVS, CDR2 FQNEAQ. This CDR3 has 13 residues. CDR3 DNA: TGTGCCAGCAGCCAGAGGAGGGGGACCGAAGCTTTCTTT. Its translation is CASSQRRGTEAFF.

In its sample, this clonotype was seen a few times. The CDR3 is CASSSGAGYEQYF. The CDR3, as DNA: TGTGCCAGCAGTTCCGGGGCAGGGTACGAGCAGTACTTC. V usage is TRBV3-1 and J usage is TRBJ2-7, with D perhaps TRBD1 or TRBD2 (5 bases each). V gave up 6 bases and J gave up 4 bases, with 13 bases separating them. Germline values: CDR1 LGHDT, CDR2 YNNKEL (reference sequence). The CDR3 runs 13 residues.

J is TRBJ2-2 and V is TRBV19; D is unresolved. Germline-derived CDR1 and CDR2 are LNHDA and SQIVND (reference sequence). Trimming removed 7 bases at V and 0 bases at J, with 9 bases between. This CDR3 region has 14 residues. In nucleotides, the CDR3 is TGTGCCAGTAAAATACAGCCGAACACCGGGGAGCTGTTTTTT. It encodes CASKIQPNTGELFF.

This clonotype has at least ten counts. The chain links TRBV7-9 to TRBJ2-5, with D perhaps TRBD1 or TRBD2 (5 bases each). The CDR3 length is 15 residues. CDR1 is SEHNR and CDR2 is FQNEAQ in the germline V gene (reference sequence). The V end was cut by 5 bases, the J end by 6 bases, with 19 bases between. The DNA for the CDR3 is TGTGCCAGCAGCCCCCGGGACCACCATCCACAGACCCAGTACTTC. It specifies CASSPRDHHPQTQYF. Complete variable domain (other parts from reference TRBV7-9 and TRBJ2-5): DTGVSQNPRHKITKRGQNVTFRCDPISEHNRLYWYRQTLGQGPEFLTYFQNEAQLEKSRLLSDRFSAERPKGSFSTLEIQRTEQGDSAMYLCASSPRDHHPQTQYFGPGTRLLVL.

The V gene is TRBV20-1, the J gene TRBJ1-1, with D unclear. V lost 7 bases to trimming and J lost 1 base, with 7 bases between them. The length of the CDR3 is 11 residues. Germline values: CDR1 DFQATT, CDR2 SNEGSKA (reference sequence). The CDR3 is CSGRPNTEAFF. The CDR3, as DNA: TGCAGTGGACGGCCGAACACTGAAGCTTTCTTT.

This clonotype has just a few counts. The chain employs TRBV20-1 and TRBJ2-3; D might be TRBD1 (5 bases). This CDR3 has 12 residues. Looked up from germline, CDR1 is DFQATT and CDR2 is SNEGSKA (reference sequence). Here the CDR3 DNA reads TGCTGTCCGACAGCCCGTACAGATACGCAGTATTTT. This sequence encodes CCPTARTDTQYF.

A few counts support this clonotype. The chain links TRBV28 to TRBJ1-5, with 7 bases lining up with TRBD1. This CDR3 spans 16 amino acids. Germline loops: CDR1 MDHEN, CDR2 SYDVKM. V shed 6 bases, J shed 4 bases, and the junction held 12 bases outside the gene matches. CDR3 protein: CASSHSRGVRNQPQHF. The CDR3 DNA is TGTGCCAGCAGCCATTCCAGGGGGGTGAGGAATCAGCCCCAGCATTTT.

This clonotype was found a few times. V and J are TRBV28 and TRBJ2-1, with D uncertain. Trimming took 6 bases from V and 10 from J, leaving 4 bases between them. CDR1 and CDR2 (germline): MDHEN, SYDVKM. This CDR3 region has 9 residues. CDR3 sequence: CASSPEQFF. CDR3 coding DNA: TGTGCCAGCAGCCCAGAGCAGTTCTTC.

This clonotype came up many times. The CDR3 here is CASSSGQYLTGELFF. As DNA, the CDR3 is TGTGCCAGCAGTTCGGGACAGTACCTTACCGGGGAGCTGTTTTTT. The rearrangement links TRBV6-1 to TRBJ2-2; 7 bases map to TRBD1. Germline loops: CDR1 MNHNS, CDR2 SASEGT. After removal of 5 bases from V and 5 bases from J, the junction contained 8 bases not matched to a gene. The CDR3 covers 15 residues.

As for this clonotype: Since no conserved phenylalanine or tryptophan closes the CDR3, a read error is the likely cause. The DNA is left out, because the CDR3 cannot be placed on it with certainty; the CDR3 is given as TCRdb lists it. The V and J genes are TRBV28 and TRBJ2-1; the table assigns TRBD2, which was not confirmed against the DNA. 13 amino acids form the CDR3, both terminal residues included. Germline V gives CDR1 MDHEN, CDR2 SYDVKM. The CDR3 sequence is CASRLGTSGRLVI.

A few counts support this clonotype. This sequence joins TRBV12-3 or TRBV12-4 and TRBJ2-7; 8 nucleotides line up with TRBD2. CDR3 length: 14 amino acids. The V segment lost 5 bases and the J segment 4 bases; nucleotides outside the gene matches: 7. CDR3 sequence (DNA): TGTGCCAGCAGTCCAGGGGCTAGCGGGTACGAGCAGTACTTC. Translation: CASSPGASGYEQYF.

This clonotype has just a few counts. The chain recombines TRBV28 with TRBJ2-1; TRBD1 matches at 10 bases. The V and J ends lost 7 bases and 4 bases, in that order; junction bases with no gene match: 1. Germline CDR1 MDHEN, CDR2 SYDVKM. CDR3 length: 13 residues. CDR3 nucleotides: TGTGCCAGCATGGACAGGGGGTACAATGAGCAGTTCTTC. Translation: CASMDRGYNEQFF.

This clonotype was counted only a few times. This chain uses TRBV19 with TRBJ2-1; 8 bases fit TRBD1. Germline lookup yields CDR1 LNHDA and CDR2 SQIVND (reference sequence). The CDR3 contains 15 residues. V lost 7 bases, J lost 1 base, and 6 bases stayed unmatched. The CDR3: CASTARTGSYNEQFF. CDR3 sequence (DNA): TGTGCCAGTACCGCGAGGACAGGGTCCTACAATGAGCAGTTCTTC.

This clonotype was detected only a few times. CDR3 in amino acids: CASSFTGSSYNEQFF. The CDR3 nucleotides read TGTGCCAGCAGCTTCACTGGGAGCTCCTACAATGAGCAGTTCTTC. This chain uses TRBV5-4 with TRBJ2-1; a possible D gene is TRBD2 (5 bases). The CDR3 totals 15 residues. From germline, CDR1 is SGHNT and CDR2 YYREEE (reference sequence). V lost 2 bases and J lost 0, with 9 bases in between.

The CDR3 region is CASGFGIGYEQYF. CDR3 sequence (DNA): TGTGCTAGTGGTTTTGGGATTGGCTACGAGCAGTACTTC. The chain recombines TRBV12-5 with TRBJ2-7; D unclear. Trimming took off 3 bases at V and 3 bases at J, with 9 bases between the two ends. CDR3 length: 13 residues. Germline V gene lookup returns CDR1 LGHNT and CDR2 FRNRAP.

This clonotype occurred many times. The chain joins TRBV4-1 to TRBJ1-1; TRBD1 is a possible D gene (6 bases). The length of the CDR3 is 15 residues. CDR1 and CDR2 (germline): MGHRA, YSYEKL. Between the trimmed V and J ends, which lost 1 base and 5 bases, there was a span of 14 bases. The CDR3 DNA is TGCGCCAGCAGCCAAGCAGGGGACCTCGGGACTGAAGCTTTCTTT. Translating it yields CASSQAGDLGTEAFF.